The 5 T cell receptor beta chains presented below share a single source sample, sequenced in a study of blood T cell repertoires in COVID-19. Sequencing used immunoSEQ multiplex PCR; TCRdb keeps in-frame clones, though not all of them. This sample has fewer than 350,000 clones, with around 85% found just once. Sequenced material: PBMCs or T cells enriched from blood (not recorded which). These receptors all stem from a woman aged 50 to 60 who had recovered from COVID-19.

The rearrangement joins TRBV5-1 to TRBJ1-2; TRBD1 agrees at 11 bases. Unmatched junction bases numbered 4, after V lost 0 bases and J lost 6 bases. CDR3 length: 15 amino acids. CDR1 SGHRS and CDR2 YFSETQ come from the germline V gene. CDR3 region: CASSLVGQGVDGYTF. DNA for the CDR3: TGCGCCAGCAGCTTGGTGGGACAGGGGGTTGATGGCTACACCTTC.

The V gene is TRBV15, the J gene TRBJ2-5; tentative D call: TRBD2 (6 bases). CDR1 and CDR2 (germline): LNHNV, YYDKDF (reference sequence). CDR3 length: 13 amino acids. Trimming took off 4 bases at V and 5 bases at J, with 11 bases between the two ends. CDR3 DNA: TGTGCCACCAGCATGGGACTCCGGGAGACCCAGTACTTC. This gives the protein CATSMGLRETQYF.

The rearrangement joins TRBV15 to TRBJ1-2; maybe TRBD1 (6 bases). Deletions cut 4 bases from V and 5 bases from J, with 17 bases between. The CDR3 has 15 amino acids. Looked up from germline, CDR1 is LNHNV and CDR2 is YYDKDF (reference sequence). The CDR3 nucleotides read TGTGCCACCAGCACTGGAAGACAGGAGCAGTATGGCTACACCTTC. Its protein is CATSTGRQEQYGYTF.

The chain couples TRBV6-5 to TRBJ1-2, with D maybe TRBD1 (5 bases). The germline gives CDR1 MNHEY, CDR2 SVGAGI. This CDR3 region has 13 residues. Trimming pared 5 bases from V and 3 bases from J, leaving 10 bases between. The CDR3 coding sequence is TGTGCCAGCAGTACCGACAGATACTATGGCTACACCTTC. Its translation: CASSTDRYYGYTF.

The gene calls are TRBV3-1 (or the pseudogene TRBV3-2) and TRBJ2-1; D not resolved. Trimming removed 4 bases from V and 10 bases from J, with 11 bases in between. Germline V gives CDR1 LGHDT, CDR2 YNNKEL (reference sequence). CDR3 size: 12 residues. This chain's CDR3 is CASSLSSREQFF. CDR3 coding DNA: TGTGCCAGCAGCCTATCTAGTCGCGAGCAGTTCTTC.